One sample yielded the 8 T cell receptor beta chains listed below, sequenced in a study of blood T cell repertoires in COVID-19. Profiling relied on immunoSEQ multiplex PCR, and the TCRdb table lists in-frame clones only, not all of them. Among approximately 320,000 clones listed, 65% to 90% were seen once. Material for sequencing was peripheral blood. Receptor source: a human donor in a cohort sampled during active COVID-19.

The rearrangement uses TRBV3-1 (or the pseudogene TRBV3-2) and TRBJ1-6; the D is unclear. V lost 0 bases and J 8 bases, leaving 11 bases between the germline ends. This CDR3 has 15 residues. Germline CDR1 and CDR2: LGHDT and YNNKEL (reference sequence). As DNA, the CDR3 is TGTGCCAGCAGCCAAGAGGGGAGAGATGATTCACCCCTCCACTTT. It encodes CASSQEGRDDSPLHF.

For the CDR3, the DNA is TGTGCCAGCAGCCCAGGGGGTGCAGCTAACTATGGCTACACCTTC. As protein: CASSPGGAANYGYTF. The J gene is TRBJ1-2, the V gene TRBV5-5, with 7 bases lining up with TRBD1. CDR3 length: 15 residues. Germline values: CDR1 SGHKS, CDR2 YYEKEE (reference sequence). With V trimmed by 4 bases and J by 0 bases, 6 bases remained unmatched.

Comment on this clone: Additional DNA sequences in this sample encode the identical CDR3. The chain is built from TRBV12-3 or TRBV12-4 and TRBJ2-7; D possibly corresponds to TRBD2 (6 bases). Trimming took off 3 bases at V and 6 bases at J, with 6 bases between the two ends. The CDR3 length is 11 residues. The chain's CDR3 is CASSLRGEQYF. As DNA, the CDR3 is TGTGCCAGCAGTTTGCGGGGCGAGCAGTACTTC.

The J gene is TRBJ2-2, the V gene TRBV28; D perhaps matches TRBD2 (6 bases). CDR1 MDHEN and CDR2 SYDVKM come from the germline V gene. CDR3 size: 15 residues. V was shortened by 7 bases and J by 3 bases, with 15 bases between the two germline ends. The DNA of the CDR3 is TGTGCCAGCACCAATATAGCGGTGTACACCGGGGAGCTGTTTTTT. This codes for CASTNIAVYTGELFF.

The CDR3 region is CASSESPGPIDEQFF. DNA for the CDR3: TGTGCCAGCAGTGAATCTCCAGGGCCGATTGATGAGCAGTTCTTC. J is TRBJ2-1 and V is TRBV2; D may be TRBD1 (5 bases). Per germline, CDR1 SNHLY and CDR2 FYNNEI. V gave up 2 bases and J gave up 8 bases, with 16 bases separating them. The CDR3 has 15 residues. The entire variable domain, with the rest obtained from reference TRBV2 and TRBJ2-1, is as follows: EPEVTQTPSHQVTQMGQEVILRCVPISNHLYFYWYRQILGQKVEFLVSFYNNEISEKSEIFDDQFSVERPDGSNFTLKIRSTKLEDSAMYFCASSESPGPIDEQFFGPGTRLTVL.

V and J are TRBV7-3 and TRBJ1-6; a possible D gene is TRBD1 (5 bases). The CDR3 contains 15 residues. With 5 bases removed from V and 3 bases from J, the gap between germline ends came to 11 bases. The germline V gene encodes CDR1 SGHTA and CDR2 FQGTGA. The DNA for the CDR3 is TGTGCCAGCAGCCAGACAGCTGGCTATAATTCACCCCTCCACTTT. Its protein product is CASSQTAGYNSPLHF.

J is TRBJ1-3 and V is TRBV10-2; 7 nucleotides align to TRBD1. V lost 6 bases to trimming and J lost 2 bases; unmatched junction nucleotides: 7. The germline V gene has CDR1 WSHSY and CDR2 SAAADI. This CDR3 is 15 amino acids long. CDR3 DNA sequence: TGCGCCAGCAGCCTACAGGGGTATACTGGAAACACCATATATTTT. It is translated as CASSLQGYTGNTIYF.

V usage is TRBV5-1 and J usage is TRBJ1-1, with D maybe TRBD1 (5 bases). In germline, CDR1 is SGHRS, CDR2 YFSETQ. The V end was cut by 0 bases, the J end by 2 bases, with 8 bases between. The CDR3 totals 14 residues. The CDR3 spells CASSLGQFNTEAFF. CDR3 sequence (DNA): TGCGCCAGCAGCTTGGGACAGTTCAACACTGAAGCTTTCTTT.